This T cell receptor (beta chain) was found in a study of a mutant IDH1 vaccine in newly diagnosed glioma. Study information: The initiation of vaccination occurred 4-6 weeks after radiotherapy alone, or with temozolomide cycles. Patients under treatment included approximately 62% males and approximately 38% females and had a mean age of around 37 years. Those enrolled had earlier been treated with radiotherapy, temozolomide, or both, mostly both.

Measured with immunoSEQ multiplex PCR; TCRdb has only the in-frame clones, and not every one. The data contain 30,000 or so clones, approximately 79% of them singletons. Germline CDR1 and CDR2: SGHAT and FQNNGV. This CDR3 comprises 12 residues. Trimming left V 2 bases short and J 7 bases short, with 9 bases between. Indicated time point: week 35, safety follow-up. Doses of 300 ug of mutant IDH1 20-mer peptide were given with topical imiquimod. The patients were given eight vaccinations, one each in weeks 1, 3, 5, 7, 11, 15, 19 and 23. This clone came up once. The antigen remains undetermined. The chain joins TRBV11-2 to TRBJ2-7; tentative D call: TRBD2 (5 bases). This sequence was found in a woman aged 30 to 39 with glioma. Some clones in this sample may be carry-over from other donors' samples. Specimen: PBMCs, collected from a glioma patient whose treatment included an IDH1 peptide vaccine. This CDR3 is CASSLSRGEQYF. The CDR3 region has the DNA TGTGCCAGCAGCTTATCTCGCGGGGAGCAGTACTTC.